Given below is one T cell receptor beta chain in context. Its antigen is undetermined. This entry belongs to a study of T cell responses to AZD1222 COVID-19 vaccine. Study outcomes and limitations: Clonal diversity was possibly underestimated, and the donors were mostly white British, with more females.

Measured with immunoSEQ multiplex PCR; TCRdb has only the in-frame clones, and not every one. The sample comprises approximately 150,000 clones, around 84% of which are singletons, and around 5% rests with the top ten. This CDR3 has 14 residues. The germline V gene encodes CDR1 KGHSH and CDR2 LQKENI. Trimming left V 3 bases short and J 1 base short, with 9 bases between. Sequences were derived from peripheral blood, sampled 28 days after the second AZD1222 dose. The receptor was derived from an adult who received the AZD1222 COVID-19 vaccine. The J gene is TRBJ2-5, the V gene TRBV18; D remains ambiguous. CDR3 coding DNA: TGTGCCAGCTCACCCCCCGGGTTCCAAGAGACCCAGTACTTC. Its translation is CASSPPGFQETQYF.